These 5 T cell receptor beta chains were all obtained from the same sample, sequenced in a study of blood T cells in healthy people across ages. Primed by a sample-barcoded 5' primer and a J-beta primer mix, a second PCR proceeded for about 7 to 11 cycles. TCRdb reprocessed the 5' RACE reads with MiXCR, giving one entry per CDR3 protein. The table has 650,000 to 800,000 distinct CDR3 sequences, approximately 44% seen once. The sample comprised blood. Receptors originate from a man in his sixties in good health.

The rearrangement uses TRBV6-1 and TRBJ2-5, with 7 positions matching TRBD1. The germline CDR1 and CDR2 sequences are MNHNS and SASEGT. The CDR3 loop spans 20 amino acids. The ends lost 1 base at V and 1 base at J; junction bases unmatched: 18. The CDR3 DNA reads as TGTGCCAGCAGTGAAGGGGGTAAAGGGACAGCCATGGTGACCCAAGAGACCCAGTACTTC. It specifies CASSEGGKGTAMVTQETQYF.

The chain combines TRBV5-1 with TRBJ2-5, with 9 bases aligning to TRBD1. CDR3 length: 14 amino acids. With 0 bases clipped from V and 7 bases from J, the junction kept 4 bases outside the gene matches. Germline CDR1 is SGHRS and CDR2 is YFSETQ. The CDR3 reads CASSLATGGSTQYF. The CDR3 DNA is TGCGCCAGCAGCTTGGCCACAGGGGGCTCGACCCAGTACTTC.

The sample holds a few counts of this clonotype. The V and J genes are TRBV28 and TRBJ2-3, with D possibly being TRBD1 or TRBD2 (5 bases each). V was shortened by 6 bases and J by 11 bases, with 18 bases between the two germline ends. In germline, CDR1 is MDHEN, CDR2 SYDVKM. This CDR3 comprises 13 residues. CDR3 region: CASSGAILSQQYF. DNA for the CDR3: TGTGCCAGCAGCGGGGCCATCCTATCTCAGCAGTATTTT. Combining the CDR3 with reference TRBV28 and TRBJ2-3 gives the whole variable domain DVKVTQSSRYLVKRTGEKVFLECVQDMDHENMFWYRQDPGLGLRLIYFSYDVKMKEKGDIPEGYSVSREKKERFSLILESASTNQTSMYLCASSGAILSQQYFGPGTRLTVL.

This chain links TRBV6-2 or TRBV6-3 with TRBJ2-5; possible D gene TRBD2, 6 bases. Germline CDR1 and CDR2: MNHEY and SVGEGT. The length of the CDR3 is 17 residues. Trimming pared 0 bases from V and 1 base from J, leaving 15 bases between. CDR3 sequence: CASSYSTSGLPQETQYF. CDR3 DNA sequence: TGTGCCAGCAGTTACTCGACTTCCGGACTACCCCAAGAGACCCAGTACTTC.

The chain uses TRBV3-1 and TRBJ2-1; D gene ambiguous. CDR3 length: 15 residues. Germline CDR1 and CDR2: LGHDT and YNNKEL (reference sequence). Deletions cut 0 bases from V and 6 bases from J, with 12 bases between. CDR3 bases: TGTGCCAGCAGCCAAGAGGCTCGGGCTAGCAATGAGCAGTTCTTC. Its translation is CASSQEARASNEQFF.